The entry below gives a single T cell receptor beta chain sequence along with its context. Its antigen remains unknown. Trimming removed 5 bases at V and 6 bases at J, with 12 bases between. CDR1 and CDR2 (germline): SGHDT, YYEEEE. The CDR3 totals 13 residues. Processing released intraepithelial and lamina propria lymphocytes from the graft tissue. These data belong to a study of graft-versus-host responses after intestinal transplantation. At the level of the study: Isolated intestinal, liver-intestinal, or multivisceral transplants had been given to the recipients. Anti-thymocyte globulin served as induction for all recipients, who then took tacrolimus and steroids for two to three years. Notes on the study in general: Recipient marrow showed GvH clones, some seen first in ileum or blood.

Method: immunoSEQ multiplex PCR; TCRdb's copy keeps in-frame clones and lacks some. The data hold just under 6,500 clones, with under 90% observed a single time. This rearrangement joins TRBV5-6 to TRBJ2-1; no clear D gene. Source: ileum tissue, taken approximately 310 days after intestinal transplant. This TCR was sampled from a human patient who received an intestinal transplant, so some T cells may come from the graft donor. CDR3 sequence reads: CASSYWLSNEQFF. CDR3 bases: TGTGCCAGCAGTTACTGGCTCAGCAATGAGCAGTTCTTC.